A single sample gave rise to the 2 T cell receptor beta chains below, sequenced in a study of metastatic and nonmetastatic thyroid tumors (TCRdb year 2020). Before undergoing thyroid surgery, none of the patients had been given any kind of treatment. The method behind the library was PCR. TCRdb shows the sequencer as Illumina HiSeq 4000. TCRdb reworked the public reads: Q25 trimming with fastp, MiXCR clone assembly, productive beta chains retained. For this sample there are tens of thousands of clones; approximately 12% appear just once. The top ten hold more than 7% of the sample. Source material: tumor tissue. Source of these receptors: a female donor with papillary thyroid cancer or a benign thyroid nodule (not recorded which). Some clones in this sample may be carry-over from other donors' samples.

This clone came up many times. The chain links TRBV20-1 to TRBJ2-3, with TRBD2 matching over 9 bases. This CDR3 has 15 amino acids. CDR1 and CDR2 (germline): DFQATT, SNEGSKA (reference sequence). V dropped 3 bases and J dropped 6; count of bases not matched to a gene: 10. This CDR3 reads CSARDAGSGSDTQYF. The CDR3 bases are TGCAGTGCTAGGGATGCGGGTAGCGGGAGTGATACGCAGTATTTT.

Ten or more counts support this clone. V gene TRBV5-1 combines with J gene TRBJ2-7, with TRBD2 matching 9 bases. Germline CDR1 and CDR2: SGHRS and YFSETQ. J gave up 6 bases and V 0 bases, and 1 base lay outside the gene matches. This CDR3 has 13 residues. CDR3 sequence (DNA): TGCGCCAGCAGCTTGGGTAGCGGGAGCGAGCAGTACTTC. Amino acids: CASSLGSGSEQYF.